These 16 T cell receptor beta chains share one sample of origin, sequenced in a study of blood T cell repertoires in COVID-19. Assay used: immunoSEQ multiplex PCR; TCRdb lists only in-frame clones, some missing. The sample comprises fewer than 90,000 clones, around 88% of which are singletons, and about 0.51% rests with the top ten. The sample comprised peripheral blood. These receptors originate from a man aged 60-69 years with acute or convalescent COVID-19.

The chain uses TRBV24-1 and TRBJ1-2; D is ambiguous. This CDR3 comprises 12 residues. Germline loops: CDR1 KGHDR, CDR2 SFDVKD. V was cut by 5 bases and J by 0 bases, with 3 bases left in between. This CDR3 reads CATSVANYGYTF. The DNA for the CDR3 is TGTGCCACCAGTGTAGCTAACTATGGCTACACCTTC.

For this clone: A junction boundary mismatches the germline segment, possibly from a read error. The genes are TRBV12-3 or TRBV12-4 and TRBJ2-7; TRBD2 is a possible D gene (6 bases). CDR3 length: 13 residues. Here the CDR3 DNA reads TGTGCCAGCAGTCTAGCGAGCCCCTACGAGCAGTACTTC. Amino acids: CASSLASPYEQYF.

The chain combines TRBV6-5 with TRBJ2-3, with 12 bases fitting TRBD2. CDR1 is MNHEY and CDR2 is SVGAGI in the germline V gene. The CDR3 sequence is 15 residues long. V lost 8 bases and J lost 6; bases outside the gene matches: 9. CDR3 in amino acids: CASGGLAGGVDTQYF. The CDR3 coding sequence is TGTGCCAGCGGAGGGCTAGCGGGAGGGGTCGATACGCAGTATTTT.

The chain uses TRBV2 and TRBJ1-5; possible D gene TRBD1, 6 bases. Trimming stripped 1 base from V and 5 bases from J, with 12 bases between. Germline CDR1 reads SNHLY; CDR2 reads FYNNEI. The CDR3 sequence is 15 residues long. Here the CDR3 reads CASSEDRAGDQPQHF. The DNA of the CDR3 is TGTGCCAGCAGTGAAGACAGGGCCGGGGATCAGCCCCAGCATTTT.

The rearrangement links TRBV28 to TRBJ1-2; D remains unclear. V lost 6 bases and J 3 bases, leaving 5 bases between the germline ends. Germline V gene data show CDR1 as MDHEN and CDR2 as SYDVKM. CDR3 size: 11 residues. CDR3: CASSSDYGYTF. The CDR3 nucleotides read TGTGCCAGCAGCTCAGACTATGGCTACACCTTC.

The chain has TRBV30 and TRBJ2-1; TRBD2 matches 11 bases. V shed 2 bases and J 9 bases; nucleotides not matched to a gene: 6. CDR3 size: 14 residues. Germline V lookup: CDR1 GTSNPN, CDR2 SVGIG (reference sequence). The CDR3 region has the DNA TGTGCCTGGAGTAATAGCGGGGGGGCCGGTGAGCAGTTCTTC. Residues: CAWSNSGGAGEQFF.

The chain recombines TRBV28 with TRBJ1-1, with 9 nucleotides matching TRBD1. Germline V CDR1 and CDR2: MDHEN, SYDVKM. V lost 6 bases, J lost 5 bases, and 7 bases stayed unmatched. The length of the CDR3 is 14 residues. The CDR3 spells CASRYRDRVTEAFF. DNA of the CDR3: TGTGCCAGCAGATACCGGGACAGGGTTACTGAAGCTTTCTTT.

This chain connects TRBV6-5 to TRBJ2-7; 9 positions agree with TRBD1. The CDR3 sequence is 13 residues long. The germline V gene has CDR1 MNHEY and CDR2 SVGAGI. V trimming: 5 bases; J trimming: 5 bases; junction bases outside the gene matches: 4. CDR3 nucleotide sequence: TGTGCCAGCAGTAGGACAGGGGACCACGAGCAGTACTTC. Protein sequence: CASSRTGDHEQYF.

J is TRBJ2-5 and V is TRBV7-6, with 10 bases lining up with TRBD2. This CDR3 is built from 15 residues. Germline V gene data show CDR1 as SGHVS and CDR2 as FNYEAQ. V was pared by 5 bases and J by 2 bases, with 5 bases of the junction left unmatched. The CDR3 nucleotides read TGTGCCAGCAGCCCCCTGACTAGCGGGCAAGAGACCCAGTACTTC. This encodes CASSPLTSGQETQYF.

The V and J genes are TRBV6-1 and TRBJ1-1; D may be TRBD1 (6 bases). The V end lost 2 bases, the J end lost 5 bases, and 12 bases lay between the germline ends. Germline values: CDR1 MNHNS, CDR2 SASEGT. The CDR3 covers 14 residues. CDR3: CASSENRASTEAFF. CDR3 DNA: TGTGCCAGCAGTGAAAACAGGGCCTCGACTGAAGCTTTCTTT.

The V call is TRBV3-1 (or the pseudogene TRBV3-2), the J call TRBJ2-1, with 13 nucleotides matching TRBD2. V lost 3 bases, J lost 4 bases, and 0 bases stayed unmatched. CDR3 length: 15 residues. Germline V gene lookup returns CDR1 LGHDT and CDR2 YNNKEL (reference sequence). The DNA of the CDR3 is TGTGCCAGCAGCCAGGGACTAGCGGGGTACAATGAGCAGTTCTTC. Its protein is CASSQGLAGYNEQFF.

The chain has TRBV5-1 and TRBJ2-2; 10 bases are a match to TRBD1. The CDR3 is 14 amino acids. The J segment lost 5 bases and the V segment lost 8 bases, leaving 6 bases of the junction unmatched. Germline CDR1 and CDR2: SGHRS and YFSETQ. The CDR3, as DNA: TGCGCCAGTTCGGGGGGACAGGGGACCGGGGAGCTGTTTTTT. Residues: CASSGGQGTGELFF.

The chain is built from TRBV11-2 and TRBJ2-2, with 8 bases that match TRBD1. CDR3 length equals 19 residues. Germline V gives CDR1 SGHAT, CDR2 FQNNGV. J lost 4 bases, V lost 5 bases, and 18 bases had no gene match. Here the CDR3 reads CASSLFLRTGRVSTGELFF. DNA for the CDR3: TGTGCCAGCAGCCTTTTCCTCAGGACAGGGCGGGTCAGCACCGGGGAGCTGTTTTTT.

On this clone: At one end, the junction sequence differs from germline, possibly due to a read error. The J gene is TRBJ2-7, the V gene TRBV5-8; D not resolved. Germline V gene lookup returns CDR1 SGHTS and CDR2 YDEGEE. The CDR3 contains 11 residues. The CDR3 reads CASSRLSVFDF. CDR3 DNA: TGTGCCAGCAGCCGCCTCTCGGTGTTTGACTTC.

This clone was observed a single time. V is TRBV5-1 and J is TRBJ2-6; 8 bases are shared with TRBD2. This CDR3 comprises 18 residues. With V trimmed by 3 bases and J by 1 base, 9 bases remained unmatched. Looked up from germline, CDR1 is SGHRS and CDR2 is YFSETQ. The CDR3 DNA reads as TGCGCCAGCAGCTCATCGGGAGGGCCTAGATCTGGGGCCAACGTCCTGACTTTC. Amino acids: CASSSSGGPRSGANVLTF.

The count of this clone is one. The same CDR3 can be traced to other DNA sequences in this sample. The rearrangement uses TRBV5-1 and TRBJ1-1; 7 bases line up with TRBD1. Germline V lookup: CDR1 SGHRS, CDR2 YFSETQ. The ends lost 0 bases at V and 7 bases at J; junction bases unmatched: 0. The CDR3 loop spans 12 amino acids. The CDR3 coding sequence is TGCGCCAGCAGCTTGGACAGGGGTGAAGCTTTCTTT. This sequence encodes CASSLDRGEAFF.